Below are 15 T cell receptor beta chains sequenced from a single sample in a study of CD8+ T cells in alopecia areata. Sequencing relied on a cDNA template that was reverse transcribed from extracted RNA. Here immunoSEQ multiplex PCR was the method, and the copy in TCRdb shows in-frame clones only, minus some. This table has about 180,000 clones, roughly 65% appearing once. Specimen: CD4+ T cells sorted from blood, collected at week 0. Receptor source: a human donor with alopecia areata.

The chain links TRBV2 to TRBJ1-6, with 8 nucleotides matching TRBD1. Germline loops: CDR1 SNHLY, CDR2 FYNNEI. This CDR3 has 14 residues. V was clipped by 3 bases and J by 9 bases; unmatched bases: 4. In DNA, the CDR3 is TGTGCCAGCAGTGACCGGACAGGGCTTTCACCCCTCCACTTT. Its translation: CASSDRTGLSPLHF.

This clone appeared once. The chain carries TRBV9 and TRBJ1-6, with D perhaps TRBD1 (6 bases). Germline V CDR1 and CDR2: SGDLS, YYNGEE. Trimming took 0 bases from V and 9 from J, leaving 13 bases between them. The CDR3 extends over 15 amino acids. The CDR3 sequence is CASSVEDSRGSPLHF. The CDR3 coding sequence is TGTGCCAGCAGCGTAGAGGACAGCCGGGGTTCACCCCTCCACTTT.

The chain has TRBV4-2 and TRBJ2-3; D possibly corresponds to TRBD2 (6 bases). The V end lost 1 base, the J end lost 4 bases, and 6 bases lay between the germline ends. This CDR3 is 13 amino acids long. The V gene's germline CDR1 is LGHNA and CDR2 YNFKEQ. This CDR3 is CASSQGLADTQYF. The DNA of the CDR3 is TGTGCCAGCAGCCAAGGACTAGCAGATACGCAGTATTTT.

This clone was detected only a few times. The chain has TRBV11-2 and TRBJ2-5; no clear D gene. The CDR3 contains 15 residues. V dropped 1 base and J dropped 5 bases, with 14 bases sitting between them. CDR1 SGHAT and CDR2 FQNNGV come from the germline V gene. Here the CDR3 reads CASSLGVPGLETQYF. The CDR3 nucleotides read TGTGCCAGCAGCTTAGGGGTCCCGGGTTTGGAGACCCAGTACTTC.

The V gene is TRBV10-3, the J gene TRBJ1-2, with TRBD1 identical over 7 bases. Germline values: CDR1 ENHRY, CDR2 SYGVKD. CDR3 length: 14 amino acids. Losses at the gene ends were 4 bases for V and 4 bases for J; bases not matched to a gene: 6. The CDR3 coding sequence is TGTGCCATCAGTGGTACAGGGGCTGGCTATGGCTACACCTTC. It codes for CAISGTGAGYGYTF.

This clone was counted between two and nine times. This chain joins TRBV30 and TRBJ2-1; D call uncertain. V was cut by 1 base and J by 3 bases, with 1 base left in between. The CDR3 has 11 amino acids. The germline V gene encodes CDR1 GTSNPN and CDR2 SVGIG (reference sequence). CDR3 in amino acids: CAWSGYNEQFF. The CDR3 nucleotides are TGTGCCTGGAGTGGCTACAATGAGCAGTTCTTC.

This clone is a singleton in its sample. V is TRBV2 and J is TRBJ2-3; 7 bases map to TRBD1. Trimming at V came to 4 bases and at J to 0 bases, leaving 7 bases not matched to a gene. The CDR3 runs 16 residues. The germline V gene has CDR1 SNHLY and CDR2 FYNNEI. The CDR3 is CASSVQGTVSTDTQYF. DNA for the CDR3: TGTGCCAGCAGTGTCCAGGGGACAGTGAGCACAGATACGCAGTATTTT.

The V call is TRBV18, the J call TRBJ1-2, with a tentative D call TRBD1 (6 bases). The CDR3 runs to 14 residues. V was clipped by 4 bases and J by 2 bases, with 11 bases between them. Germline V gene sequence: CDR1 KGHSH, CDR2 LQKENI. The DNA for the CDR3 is TGTGCCAGCTCACGGGGGGCGCAAAACTATGGCTACACCTTC. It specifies CASSRGAQNYGYTF.

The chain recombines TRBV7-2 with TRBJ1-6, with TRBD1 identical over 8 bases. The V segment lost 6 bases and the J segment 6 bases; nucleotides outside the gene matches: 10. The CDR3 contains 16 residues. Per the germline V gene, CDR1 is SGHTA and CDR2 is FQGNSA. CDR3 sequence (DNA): TGTGCCAGCAGTCTTACCCCAGGGGGCCTTAATTCACCCCTCCACTTT. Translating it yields CASSLTPGGLNSPLHF.

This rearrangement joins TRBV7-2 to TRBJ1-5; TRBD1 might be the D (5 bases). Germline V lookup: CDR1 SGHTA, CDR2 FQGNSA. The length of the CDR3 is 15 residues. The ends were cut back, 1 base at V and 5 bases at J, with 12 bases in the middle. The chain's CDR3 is CASSLEGAGHQPQHF. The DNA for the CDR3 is TGTGCCAGCAGCTTAGAAGGGGCCGGGCATCAGCCCCAGCATTTT.

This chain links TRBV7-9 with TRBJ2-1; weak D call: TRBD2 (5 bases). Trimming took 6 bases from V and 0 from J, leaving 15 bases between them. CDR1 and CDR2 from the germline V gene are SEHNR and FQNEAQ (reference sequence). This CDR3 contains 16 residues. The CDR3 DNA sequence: TGTGCCAGCAGTGACTACCGGAGCAACTCCTACAATGAGCAGTTCTTC. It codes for CASSDYRSNSYNEQFF.

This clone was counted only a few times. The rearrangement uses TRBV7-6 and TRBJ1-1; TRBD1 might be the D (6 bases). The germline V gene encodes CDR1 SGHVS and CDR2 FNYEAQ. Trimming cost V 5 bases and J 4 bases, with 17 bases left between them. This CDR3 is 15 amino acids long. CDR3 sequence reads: CASSPGTGQSTEAFF. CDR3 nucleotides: TGTGCCAGCAGCCCCGGTACAGGGCAATCCACTGAAGCTTTCTTT. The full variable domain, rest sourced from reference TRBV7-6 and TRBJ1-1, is GAGVSQSPRYKVTKRGQDVALRCDPISGHVSLYWYRQALGQGPEFLTYFNYEAQQDKSGLPNDRFSAERPEGSISTLTIQRTEQRDSAMYRCASSPGTGQSTEAFFGQGTRLTVV.

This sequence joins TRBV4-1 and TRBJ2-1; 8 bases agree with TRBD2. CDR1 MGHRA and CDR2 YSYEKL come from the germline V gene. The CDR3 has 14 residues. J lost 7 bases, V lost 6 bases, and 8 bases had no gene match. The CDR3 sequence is CASSPGLGENEQFF. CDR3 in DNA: TGCGCCAGCAGTCCGGGACTAGGGGAGAATGAGCAGTTCTTC.

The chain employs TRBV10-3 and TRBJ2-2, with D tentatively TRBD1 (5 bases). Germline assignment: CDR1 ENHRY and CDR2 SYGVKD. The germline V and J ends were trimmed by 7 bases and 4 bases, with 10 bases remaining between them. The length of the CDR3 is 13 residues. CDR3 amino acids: CAIKTGSTGELFF. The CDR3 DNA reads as TGTGCCATCAAAACAGGATCCACCGGGGAGCTGTTTTTT.

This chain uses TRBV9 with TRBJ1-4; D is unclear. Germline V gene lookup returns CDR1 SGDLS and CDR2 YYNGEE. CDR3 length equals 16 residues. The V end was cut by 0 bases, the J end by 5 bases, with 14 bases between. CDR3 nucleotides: TGTGCCAGCAGCGTAGAGGTCCAGTTAGAAAATGAAAAACTGTTTTTT. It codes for CASSVEVQLENEKLFF.